The sequence of this T cell receptor (beta chain) was determined in a study of blood T cells in healthy people across ages (dated by TCRdb to the mid-2010s). The study in broad terms: Template switching captured roughly one uniquely barcoded TCR beta cDNA molecule per two T cells in model experiments. The study measured age-related changes in TCR beta repertoire diversity using deep sequencing normalized with unique cDNA molecular identifiers. Four age groups were formed from the donors: young (average about 16 years), middle-aged (more than 35), aged (around 62) and long-lived (approximately 80). The study analyzed two additional independent replicas of 1 million unique cDNA reads from the same blood draw for two donors, one aged 18 to 30 and one aged 80 or older.

Study-wide findings and limitations: Total diversity estimates from one million sequenced T cells were considered lower bounds and underestimates. Observed TCR beta diversity per million T cells fell roughly linearly with age, and a significant reduction was already apparent by age approximately 40. The percentage of naive T cells measured by flow cytometry correlated strongly with observed TCR beta diversity. Compared with the aged group, more naive CD4+ T cells, fewer expanded clones and increased TCR diversity were shown by the long-lived group, suggesting age selection. Because donor CMV infection status was unknown, age-related changes in expanded clonotypes were potentially confounded. Because profiling used bulk unsorted PBMCs, naive and antigen-experienced compartments could not be compared conclusively.

The roughly 39 donors, aged about 6 to 95 years, were systemically healthy Caucasian individuals from Russia. Each donor gave about 9.7 milliliters of peripheral blood, drawn into EDTA-treated Vacutainer tubes. Ficoll-Paque density-gradient centrifugation was used to isolate PBMCs, with at least 7 million obtained per sample. Total RNA, at least 6 micrograms per sample, was extracted from PBMCs with Trizol reagent. Naive CD45RAhigh/CD27high T cell percentages were measured by flow cytometry on a PBMC aliquot from every donor. Library preparation was by 5' RACE. Instrument used: Illumina HiSeq 2500. The second PCR ran for roughly 7 to 12 cycles and used a J-beta primer mix along with a sample-barcoded 5' primer. A unique molecular identifier was introduced onto each TCR beta cDNA molecule by a template-switch 5' adaptor carrying 12 random nucleotides. At least 3 million CDR3-containing paired-end reads were obtained from each sample. All of the RNA was converted into first-strand cDNA using the Mint cDNA synthesis kit, with a TRBC-specific oligonucleotide serving as the primer. Following uracil-DNA glycosylase treatment, a first 18-cycle PCR with universal primers M1SS and BC2_uni_R was performed on all cDNA. Under the source paper's analysis protocol: Each sample was normalized by randomly selecting 1 million high-quality reads, each carrying a distinct molecular identifier. Reads with shared molecular identifiers were discarded instead of being binned into consensus sequences. MiTCR, set to a Q25 quality threshold and the strictest error-elimination algorithm, was used for CDR3 identification, clonotype clustering and error correction. A nonparametric unseen species model with Euler transformation was used to estimate lower-bound total TCR beta diversity. TCRdb redid the processing of the public reads, applying fastp at Q25 and MiXCR, and retained in-frame beta chains. Duplicate CDR3 protein sequences are folded into a single record with the most common DNA and genes. The V and J calls shown here were made by TCRdb, not taken from the authors' results. The table for this sample lists about 780,000 distinct CDR3 sequences; 20% to 30% of them were counted only once. Less than 3.5% of the sample lies in the top ten.

CDR1 is given as SEHNR and CDR2 as FQNEAQ, both from the germline V gene (reference sequence). From the cysteine through the phenylalanine, the CDR3 covers 16 amino acids. The entry retains the CDR3 DNA only, 48 bases that are in frame from base 1. Compared with germline, V lacks 3 bases and J lacks 6 bases; bases without a gene match: 12. On this clonotype: Its antigen remains undetermined. The record has no base qualities; no much larger clone is one base away.

The same data also contributed to another study, on T cells of mothers and their children. The second source states: Nine systemically healthy Caucasian individuals served as donors, namely three mothers together with their six children. cDNA synthesis used all of the extracted RNA, with around 1.6 ug of RNA in each 15 ul reaction. Sample barcodes and 2-4 random nucleotides were added via the M1S primer in the second PCR. Over 9.5 million TCR beta CDR3 reads came from each mother, compared with roughly 2.8 million reads from each child. Thymic selection shapes the output of TCR recombination in a similar way in related and unrelated pairs, and inherited differences have a minor effect. Normalized repertoire overlap was always found to be slightly, but never significantly, higher in related mother-child pairs than in unrelated mother-child pairs. No persistent microchimeric T cell clones were detected, at a sensitivity of roughly 93 clones per million clonotypes. To look for features that set related mother-child pairs apart from unrelated individuals, the researchers ran deep NGS to compare the TCR beta repertoires of mothers and children. On average, the children were roughly 11 +/- 4 years old, while the mothers were roughly 36 +/- 4 years old. After adapter ligation with NEBNext reagents, the libraries were sequenced on Illumina HiSeq 2000 with 100+100 nt paired-end reads. To avoid cross-contamination, the mother libraries and the child libraries were prepared a month apart and sequenced in separate runs. For each donor, somewhere between about 450,000 and 2,000,000 distinct TCR beta clonotypes were identified. Naive TCR beta clonotypes were estimated from low-frequency clonotypes matched to each donor's FACS-determined naive share, without sorting.

The clonotype originates from a boy aged 5-17 years in good health. The V and J genes are TRBV7-9 and TRBJ1-1, with 8 junctional bases fitting TRBD1. The sample taken for sequencing was blood. The CDR3 region: CASSFGQGAVTAEAFF. The sequence in DNA is TGTGCCAGCAGCTTTGGGCAGGGGGCAGTTACGGCTGAAGCTTTCTTT.